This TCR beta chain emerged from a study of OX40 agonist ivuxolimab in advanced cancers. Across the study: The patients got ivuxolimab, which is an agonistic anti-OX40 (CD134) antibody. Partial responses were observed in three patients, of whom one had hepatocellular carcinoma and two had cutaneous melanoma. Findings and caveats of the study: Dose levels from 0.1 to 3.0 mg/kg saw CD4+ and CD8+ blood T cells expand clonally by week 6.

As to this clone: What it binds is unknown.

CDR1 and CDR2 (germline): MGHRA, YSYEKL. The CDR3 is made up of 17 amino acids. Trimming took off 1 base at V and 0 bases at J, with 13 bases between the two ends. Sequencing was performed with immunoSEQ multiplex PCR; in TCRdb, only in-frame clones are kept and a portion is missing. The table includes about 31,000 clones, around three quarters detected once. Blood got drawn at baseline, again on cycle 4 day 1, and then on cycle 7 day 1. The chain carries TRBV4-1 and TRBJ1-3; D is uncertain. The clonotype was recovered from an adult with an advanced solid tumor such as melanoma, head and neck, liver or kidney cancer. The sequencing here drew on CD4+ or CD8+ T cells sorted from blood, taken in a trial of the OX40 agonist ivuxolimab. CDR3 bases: TGCGCCAGCAGCCAAGTCTTGTCTTTAAACTCTGGAAACACCATATATTTT. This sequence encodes CASSQVLSLNSGNTIYF.